This is a list of T cell receptor beta chains from one sample in a study of blood T cell repertoires in COVID-19. Profiling relied on immunoSEQ multiplex PCR, and the TCRdb table lists in-frame clones only, not all of them. The sample lists fewer than 250,000 clones, around 88% seen once, with 2.9% in the top ten. Sequenced: peripheral blood. Receptors originate from a man between 50 and 59 years old with active or convalescent COVID-19. Each CDR3 is given with its conserved first and last residue. Fields, in order: clone size, J gene, V gene, CDR3 length, D gene, CDR3 DNA, CDR3 protein. A D gene is named only where the DNA matches it firmly. Where a row states a size, it is once, few, many or the class of an expanded clone; other rows omit it.

>NA|TRBJ2-7|TRBV9|15|TRBD2
TGTGCCAGCAGCGTATTCGGGGGGGCCGGGGACGAGCAGTACTTC
CASSVFGGAGDEQYF
>NA|TRBJ1-1|TRBV6-5|13|TRBD1
TGTGCCAGCAGTCCAAACAGGGGCGGGGAAGCTTTCTTT
CASSPNRGGEAFF
>few|TRBJ2-7|TRBV4-2|13|NA
TGTGCCAGCAGCCAAGTCGGAGGAGGCGAGCAGTACTTC
CASSQVGGGEQYF
>NA|TRBJ1-2|TRBV19|13|NA
TGTGCCAGTAGTGAAACGGGGGTTTATGGCTACACCTTC
CASSETGVYGYTF
>NA|TRBJ1-2|TRBV29-1|12|TRBD1
TGCAGCCCCGGGACAGGGGTTGATGGCTACACCTTC
CSPGTGVDGYTF
>once|TRBJ2-2|TRBV11-2|19|NA
TGTGCCAGCAGCTTTTCTGGTGGAGGGGCGAACTCGAACACCGGGGAGCTGTTTTTT
CASSFSGGGANSNTGELFF
>NA|TRBJ1-1|TRBV2|12|NA
TGTGCCAGCAGTGTGCCCGGCACTGAAGCTTTCTTT
CASSVPGTEAFF
>few|TRBJ2-3|TRBV10-2|15|TRBD2
TGCGCCAGCAGGTCTTTTAGCGGGGGTCCAGATACGCAGTATTTT
CASRSFSGGPDTQYF
>once|TRBJ2-1|TRBV9|16|NA
TGTGCCAGCAGCGCAGGACACACCGGGCAATACAATGAGCAGTTCTTC
CASSAGHTGQYNEQFF
>NA|TRBJ2-7|TRBV5-1|14|TRBD1
TGCGCCAGCAGAGCCACAGGGGGTCAGGGCGAGCAGTACTTC
CASRATGGQGEQYF
>NA|TRBJ1-1|TRBV7-6|14|NA
TGTGCCAGCAGCGCAACAGGGTGGGCCACTGAAGCTTTCTTT
CASSATGWATEAFF
>NA|TRBJ1-2|TRBV28|15|TRBD1
TGTGCCAGCAGTCCGTCGACAGGGATCGGGTATGGCTACACCTTC
CASSPSTGIGYGYTF
>NA|TRBJ2-3|TRBV30|12|TRBD2
TGTGCCTGGAGACCTAGCGGGAAAACGCAGTATTTT
CAWRPSGKTQYF
>NA|TRBJ1-2|TRBV3-1/TRBV3-2|14|NA
TGTGCCAGCAGCCAAGGACAGTCCGACTATGGCTACACCTTC
CASSQGQSDYGYTF
>few|TRBJ1-5|TRBV12-5|17|TRBD1
TGTGCTAGTGGTTTGGGACCGGAGGGCAGGGGGCATCAGCCCCAGCATTTT
CASGLGPEGRGHQPQHF
>NA|TRBJ1-1|TRBV2|13|NA
TGTGCCAGCAGAACGGGTTTGGACACTGAAGCTTTCTTT
CASRTGLDTEAFF
>NA|TRBJ2-1|TRBV19|15|TRBD2
TGTGCCAGTAGTGGTAGCGGGAGCTCTCTTAGTGAGCAGTTCTTC
CASSGSGSSLSEQFF
>NA|TRBJ2-2|TRBV11-2|16|NA
TGTGCCAGCAGCTTAGATAGGATCAGAGGAACCGGGGAGCTGTTTTTT
CASSLDRIRGTGELFF
>NA|TRBJ2-1|TRBV3-1/TRBV3-2|15|TRBD1
TGTGCCAGCAGCTCCGGGACAGGGGCTTACAATGAGCAGTTCTTC
CASSSGTGAYNEQFF
>NA|TRBJ1-3|TRBV10-3|15|NA
TGTGCCATCAGTGAGAGAGGAGGGGCCGGAAACACCATATATTTT
CAISERGGAGNTIYF
>NA|TRBJ2-7|TRBV9|15|TRBD1
TGTGCCAGCAGCTCACCCGGGACAGGGACCTACGAGCAGTACTTC
CASSSPGTGTYEQYF
>NA|TRBJ2-2|TRBV2|14|TRBD1
TGTGCCAGCAACGGACAGGGGGCGGGCGGGGAGCTGTTTTTT
CASNGQGAGGELFF
>NA|TRBJ1-4|TRBV9|15|NA
TGTGCCAGCAGCGTAACAGGGTCGTCTAATGAAAAACTGTTTTTT
CASSVTGSSNEKLFF
>NA|TRBJ1-2|TRBV13|13|TRBD1
TGTGCCAGCAGCTTGGACAGGGCCGATGGCTACACCTTC
CASSLDRADGYTF
>NA|TRBJ1-4|TRBV7-9|15|NA
TGTGCCAGCAGCCAGGATGGGTGGCGGGCGGAAAAACTGTTTTTT
CASSQDGWRAEKLFF
>NA|TRBJ1-5|TRBV9|15|NA
TGTGCCAGCAGCGTAGAGTCCAGTTTAAATCAGCCCCAGCATTTT
CASSVESSLNQPQHF
>NA|TRBJ2-3|TRBV9|15|TRBD2
TGTGCCAGCAGCGTGGGTAGCGGGGGCCCAGATACGCAGTATTTT
CASSVGSGGPDTQYF
>few|TRBJ1-2|TRBV19|14|NA
TGTGCCAGTAGTTGGATTGGGGGACAAAATGGCTACACCTTC
CASSWIGGQNGYTF
>NA|TRBJ1-3|TRBV28|12|NA
TGTGCCAGCACTATCACAGGGAGAACCATATATTTT
CASTITGRTIYF
>NA|TRBJ2-1|TRBV7-8|15|TRBD2
TGTGCCAGCAGCTCAGGACTAGCGGGAGACAATGAGCAGTTCTTC
CASSSGLAGDNEQFF
>NA|TRBJ2-7|TRBV7-2|14|NA
TGTGCCAGCAGCACGGACGGAGGGACCTACGAGCAGTACTTC
CASSTDGGTYEQYF
>NA|TRBJ1-2|TRBV18|14|TRBD1
TGTGCCAGCTCGCAGGACAGGGGGGACTATGGCTACACCTTC
CASSQDRGDYGYTF
>NA|TRBJ2-1|TRBV19|15|NA
TGTGCCAGTAGTATAGATTCCCCCATGTACAATGAGCAGTTCTTC
CASSIDSPMYNEQFF
>NA|TRBJ2-1|TRBV7-2|14|TRBD2
TGTGCCAGTATACTAGCGGCCACCTACAATGAGCAGTTCTTC
CASILAATYNEQFF
>NA|TRBJ2-7|TRBV2|14|TRBD1
TGTGCCAGCAGACCCACAGGGGGATTACACGAGCAGTACTTC
CASRPTGGLHEQYF
>once|TRBJ2-7|TRBV19|14|NA
TGTGCCAGTAGCACATCGGGGAGCTCCTACGAGCAGTACTTC
CASSTSGSSYEQYF
>NA|TRBJ1-3|TRBV4-1|17|TRBD1
TGCGCCAGCAGCCCCGGACAGGGTGTGAGCTCTGGAAACACCATATATTTT
CASSPGQGVSSGNTIYF
>NA|TRBJ1-3|TRBV7-2|15|NA
TGTGCCAGCAGTCTCAGGGGATACTCTGGAAACACCATATATTTT
CASSLRGYSGNTIYF
>NA|TRBJ1-1|TRBV7-9|12|NA
TGTGCCAGCTTGGAGGCGAACACTGAAGCTTTCTTT
CASLEANTEAFF
>NA|TRBJ1-1|TRBV30|11|NA
TGTGCCTGGAGTGGAGTATCTGAAGCTTTCTTT
CAWSGVSEAFF
>NA|TRBJ1-5|TRBV28|14|NA
TGTGCCAGCAGCTCCCCCGTCGGGGATCAGCCCCAGCATTTT
CASSSPVGDQPQHF
>NA|TRBJ2-7|TRBV20-1|11|NA
TGCAGTGCTCGTAGCTCCTACGAGCAGTACTTC
CSARSSYEQYF
>NA|TRBJ1-1|TRBV6-6|14|NA
TGTGCCAGCAGTTACTCGGGGGGGAGCACTGAAGCTTTCTTT
CASSYSGGSTEAFF
>NA|TRBJ2-7|TRBV18|13|NA
TGTGCCAGCTCACCCCGACAGAACTACGAGCAGTACTTC
CASSPRQNYEQYF
>NA|TRBJ2-3|TRBV27|14|TRBD1
TGTGCCAGCAAAGGGGGCAGGGGCACAGATACGCAGTATTTT
CASKGGRGTDTQYF
>few|TRBJ2-2|TRBV5-4|17|TRBD1
TGTGCCAGCAGCCAGCCGGGACAGGGGGCGCAAGCCGGGGAGCTGTTTTTT
CASSQPGQGAQAGELFF
>NA|TRBJ2-2|TRBV3-1/TRBV3-2|14|NA
TGTGCCAGCAGCCAATCGGGGAACACCGGGGAGCTGTTTTTT
CASSQSGNTGELFF
>NA|TRBJ2-7|TRBV5-1|15|TRBD1
TGCGCCAGCAGCCAGGGACAGGGGGCCACCTACGAGCAGTACTTC
CASSQGQGATYEQYF
>NA|TRBJ2-3|TRBV6-1|16|NA
TGTGCCAGCAGTGAAGAGGTAGCGGTGCTCACAGATACGCAGTATTTT
CASSEEVAVLTDTQYF
>few|TRBJ1-2|TRBV5-5|13|NA
TGTGCCAGCAGCTTGGCAGATAACTATGGCTACACCTTC
CASSLADNYGYTF